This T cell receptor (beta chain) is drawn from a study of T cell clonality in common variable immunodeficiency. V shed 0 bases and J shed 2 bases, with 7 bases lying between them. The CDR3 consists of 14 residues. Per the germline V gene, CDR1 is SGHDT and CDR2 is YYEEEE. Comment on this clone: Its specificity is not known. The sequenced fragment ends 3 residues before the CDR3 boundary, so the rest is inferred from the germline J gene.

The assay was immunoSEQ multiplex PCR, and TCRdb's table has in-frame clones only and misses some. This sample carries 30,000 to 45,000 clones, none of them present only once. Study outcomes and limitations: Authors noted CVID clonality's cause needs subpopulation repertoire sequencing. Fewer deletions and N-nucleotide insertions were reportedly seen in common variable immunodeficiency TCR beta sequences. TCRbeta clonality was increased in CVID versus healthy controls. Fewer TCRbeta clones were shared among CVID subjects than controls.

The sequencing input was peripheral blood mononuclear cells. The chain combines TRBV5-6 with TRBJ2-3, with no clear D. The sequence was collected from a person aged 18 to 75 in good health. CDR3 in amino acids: CASSLAGPTDTQYF. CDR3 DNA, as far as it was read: TGTGCCAGCAGCTTGGCTGGGCCCACAGATACG. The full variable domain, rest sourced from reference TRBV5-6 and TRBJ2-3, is DAGVTQSPTHLIKTRGQQVTLRCSPKSGHDTVSWYQQALGQGPQFIFQYYEEEERQRGNFPDRFSGHQFPNYSSELNVNALLLGDSALYLCASSLAGPTDTQYFGPGTRLTVL.